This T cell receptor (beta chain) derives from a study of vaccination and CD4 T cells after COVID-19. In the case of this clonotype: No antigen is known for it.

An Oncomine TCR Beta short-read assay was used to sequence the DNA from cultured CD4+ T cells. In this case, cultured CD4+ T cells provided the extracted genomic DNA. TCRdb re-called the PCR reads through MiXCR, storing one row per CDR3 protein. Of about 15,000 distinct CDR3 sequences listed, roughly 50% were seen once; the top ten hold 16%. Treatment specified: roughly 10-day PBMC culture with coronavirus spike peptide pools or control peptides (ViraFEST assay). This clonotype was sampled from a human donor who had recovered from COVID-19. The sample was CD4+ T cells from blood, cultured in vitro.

In nucleotides, the CDR3 is TGTGCCAGCAGCTTTAGACTAGCCTACGAGCAGTACTTC. This sequence encodes CASSFRLAYEQYF. This chain joins TRBV7-6 and TRBJ2-7; perhaps TRBD2 as D (6 bases). This CDR3 contains 13 residues. The V gene lost 3 bases and the J gene lost 2 bases, with 8 bases spanning the gap. Germline V gene sequence: CDR1 SGHVS, CDR2 FNYEAQ.